Listed here are 15 T cell receptor beta chains from one sample, sequenced in a study of TIL therapy for anti-PD-1-resistant metastatic lung cancer. Time point in this sample: pre-treatment sample, taken before nivolumab and TIL therapy. Most excised metastases sampled were pleural nodules or supraclavicular lymph nodes. This was the immunoSEQ v3 assay. Produced via immunoSEQ multiplex PCR; TCRdb's table is partial and in-frame only. The top ten clones hold about 10% of a sample with roughly 92,000 clones, about three fifths of them seen once. The sample was tumor tissue, taken at baseline. Source of these receptors: a person aged 25-79 years with non-small cell lung cancer.

V gene TRBV19 combines with J gene TRBJ2-2, with unresolved D. CDR3 size: 12 residues. From germline, CDR1 is LNHDA and CDR2 SQIVND (reference sequence). V was trimmed by 8 bases and J by 7 bases, leaving 11 bases between them. The CDR3 sequence is CASLPSNGELFF. CDR3 nucleotide sequence: TGTGCCAGTCTCCCGAGTAACGGGGAGCTGTTTTTT.

There are a few counts of this clone. This chain uses TRBV4-3 with TRBJ2-5; the D gene could be TRBD1 or TRBD2 (5 bases each). The CDR3 loop spans 17 amino acids. V dropped 1 base and J dropped 1 base, with 16 bases sitting between them. Germline loops: CDR1 LGHNA, CDR2 YSLEER. The CDR3 spells CASSQGGQGVIQETQYF. DNA for the CDR3: TGCGCCAGCAGCCAAGGCGGGCAGGGTGTAATCCAAGAGACCCAGTACTTC.

The chain is built from TRBV5-4 and TRBJ1-6; weak D call: TRBD1 (5 bases). This CDR3 is built from 15 residues. Germline CDR1 is SGHNT and CDR2 is YYREEE (reference sequence). The germline V and J ends were trimmed by 1 base and 10 bases, with 15 bases remaining between them. The CDR3, as DNA: TGTGCCAGCAGCTTGAGTCAGGGAGTGTTCTCACCCCTCCACTTT. Its translation: CASSLSQGVFSPLHF. Complete variable domain (other parts from reference TRBV5-4 and TRBJ1-6): ETGVTQSPTHLIKTRGQQVTLRCSSQSGHNTVSWYQQALGQGPQFIFQYYREEENGRGNFPPRFSGLQFPNYSSELNVNALELDDSALYLCASSLSQGVFSPLHFGNGTRLTVT.

The genes are TRBV18 and TRBJ2-7; D possibly corresponds to TRBD2 (6 bases). CDR1 is KGHSH and CDR2 is LQKENI in the germline V gene. The V end was cut by 5 bases, the J end by 0 bases, with 14 bases between. The CDR3 totals 15 residues. CDR3 nucleotide sequence: TGTGCCAGCTCAGGAGGACTAACGGTCTCCTACGAGCAGTACTTC. This encodes CASSGGLTVSYEQYF.

This clone showed up just a few times. This chain joins TRBV7-2 and TRBJ2-3; D is unclear. V lost 2 bases and J 2 bases, leaving 11 bases between the germline ends. The CDR3 runs 15 residues. CDR1 is SGHTA and CDR2 is FQGNSA in the germline V gene. CDR3: CASSLNGPTTDTQYF. In DNA form, the CDR3 reads TGTGCCAGCAGCTTAAACGGGCCGACCACAGATACGCAGTATTTT.

The chain couples TRBV9 to TRBJ2-7; D not certain. Trimming removed 4 bases at V and 2 bases at J, with 10 bases between. There are 13 residues in the CDR3. CDR1 and CDR2 (germline): SGDLS, YYNGEE. CDR3: CASSPDPPYEQYF. Written as DNA, the CDR3 is TGTGCCAGCAGCCCAGACCCTCCCTACGAGCAGTACTTC.

V gene TRBV6-5 combines with J gene TRBJ1-2, with D unresolved. The V gene's germline CDR1 is MNHEY and CDR2 SVGAGI. Deletions cut 9 bases from V and 3 bases from J, with 14 bases between. The CDR3 loop spans 13 amino acids. The CDR3 spells CASLWGSDYGYTF. Written as DNA, the CDR3 is TGTGCCAGTCTGTGGGGAAGCGACTATGGCTACACCTTC.

The rearrangement uses TRBV13 and TRBJ2-3; D is undetermined. Trimming removed 5 bases at V and 8 bases at J, with 14 bases between. This CDR3 contains 13 residues. Germline CDR1 PRHDT, CDR2 FYEKMQ (reference sequence). The CDR3 region has the DNA TGTGCCAGCAGCCTTTACGACACAACTACGCAGTATTTT. It translates to CASSLYDTTTQYF.

The chain carries TRBV6-5 and TRBJ2-7; the match to TRBD1 covers 11 bases. Germline V gives CDR1 MNHEY, CDR2 SVGAGI. CDR3 length equals 15 residues. Germline trimming cut 5 bases from V and 3 bases from J; bases unmatched to any gene: 6. CDR3 residues: CASSTRDRGDYEQYF. CDR3 DNA sequence: TGTGCCAGCAGTACTAGGGACAGGGGGGACTACGAGCAGTACTTC.

The V call is TRBV23-1, the J call TRBJ2-7; D gene unclear. TRBV23-1 is placed among ORFs of uncertain function. This CDR3 comprises 13 residues. With 5 bases removed from V and 2 bases from J, the gap between germline ends came to 10 bases. In DNA form, the CDR3 reads TGCGCCAGCAGTGAGCCGGAACCCTACGAGCAGTACTTC. This encodes CASSEPEPYEQYF.

This sequence joins TRBV6-6 and TRBJ1-1, with D possibly being TRBD1 (5 bases). V dropped 3 bases and J dropped 3 bases, with 11 bases sitting between them. The CDR3 runs 14 residues. CDR1 is MNHNY and CDR2 is SVGAGI in the germline V gene (reference sequence). CDR3 in amino acids: CASSYFREDTEAFF. CDR3 nucleotides: TGTGCCAGCAGTTATTTCAGGGAGGACACTGAAGCTTTCTTT.

This clone was detected once. The genes are TRBV7-9 and TRBJ2-1; 7 bases align to TRBD2. Per germline, CDR1 SEHNR and CDR2 FQNEAQ (reference sequence). V lost 5 bases, J lost 0 bases, and 7 bases stayed unmatched. The CDR3 length is 16 residues. The CDR3 here is CASSPRSGGSYNEQFF. The CDR3 nucleotides are TGTGCCAGCAGCCCTAGGTCGGGGGGCTCCTACAATGAGCAGTTCTTC. The variable domain in full, completed from reference TRBV7-9 and TRBJ2-1, reads DTGVSQNPRHKITKRGQNVTFRCDPISEHNRLYWYRQTLGQGPEFLTYFQNEAQLEKSRLLSDRFSAERPKGSFSTLEIQRTEQGDSAMYLCASSPRSGGSYNEQFFGPGTRLTVL.

The chain uses TRBV28 and TRBJ2-1, with 7 bases fitting TRBD2. Germline lookup yields CDR1 MDHEN and CDR2 SYDVKM. This CDR3 comprises 15 residues. The V and J ends lost 5 bases and 2 bases, in that order; junction bases with no gene match: 6. CDR3 DNA sequence: TGTGCCAGCAGTATGGGGGGGGACCCCTACAATGAGCAGTTCTTC. It is translated as CASSMGGDPYNEQFF.

The chain carries TRBV28 and TRBJ1-6, with 8 bases aligning to TRBD1. V trimming: 5 bases; J trimming: 6 bases; junction bases outside the gene matches: 18. From germline, CDR1 is MDHEN and CDR2 SYDVKM. The CDR3 spans 19 residues. The chain's CDR3 is CASSGSPGQDPSPNSPLHF. The CDR3 DNA is TGTGCCAGCAGTGGCAGCCCGGGACAGGACCCGTCTCCTAATTCACCCCTCCACTTT.

The chain uses TRBV9 and TRBJ2-5; a possible D gene is TRBD2 (6 bases). The germline V gene has CDR1 SGDLS and CDR2 YYNGEE. Trimming took off 2 bases at V and 5 bases at J, with 16 bases between the two ends. The CDR3 extends over 15 amino acids. The CDR3 sequence: CASSVTAGLHETQYF. The CDR3, as DNA: TGTGCCAGCAGCGTCACCGCGGGACTCCATGAGACCCAGTACTTC.